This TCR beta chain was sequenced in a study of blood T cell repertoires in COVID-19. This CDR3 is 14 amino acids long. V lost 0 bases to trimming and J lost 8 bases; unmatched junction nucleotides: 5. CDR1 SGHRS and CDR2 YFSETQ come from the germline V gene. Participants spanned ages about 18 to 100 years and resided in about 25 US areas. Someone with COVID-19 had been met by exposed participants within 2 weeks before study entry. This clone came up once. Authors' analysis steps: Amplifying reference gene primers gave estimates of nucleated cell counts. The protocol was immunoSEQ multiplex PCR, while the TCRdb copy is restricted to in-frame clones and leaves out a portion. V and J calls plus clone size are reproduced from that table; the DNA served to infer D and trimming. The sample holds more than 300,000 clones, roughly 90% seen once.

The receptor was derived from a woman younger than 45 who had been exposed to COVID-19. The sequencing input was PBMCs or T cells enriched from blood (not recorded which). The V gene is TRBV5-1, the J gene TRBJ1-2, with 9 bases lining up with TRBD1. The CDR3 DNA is TGCGCCAGCAGCTTGGGGGACAGGGTATTGGGCTACACCTTC. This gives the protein CASSLGDRVLGYTF.